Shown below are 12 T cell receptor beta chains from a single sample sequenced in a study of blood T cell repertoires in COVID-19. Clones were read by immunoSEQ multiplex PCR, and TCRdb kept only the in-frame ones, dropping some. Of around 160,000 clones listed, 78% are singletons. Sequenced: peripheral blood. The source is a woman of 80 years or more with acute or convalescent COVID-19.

The CDR3 DNA reads TGTGCCAGCACGCGCGGGGCCTCTGGGACCCAGTACTTC. This encodes CASTRGASGTQYF. The J gene is TRBJ2-5, the V gene TRBV28, with D maybe TRBD2 (6 bases). The CDR3 contains 13 residues. V was pared by 7 bases and J by 7 bases, with 16 bases between. CDR1 and CDR2 from the germline V gene are MDHEN and SYDVKM.

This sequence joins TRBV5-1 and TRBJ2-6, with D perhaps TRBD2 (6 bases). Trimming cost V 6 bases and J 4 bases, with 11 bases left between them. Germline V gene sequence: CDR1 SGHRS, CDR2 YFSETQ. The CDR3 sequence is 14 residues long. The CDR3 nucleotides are TGCGCCAGCACCCGGGAGTCCGGGGCCAACGTCCTGACTTTC. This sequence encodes CASTRESGANVLTF.

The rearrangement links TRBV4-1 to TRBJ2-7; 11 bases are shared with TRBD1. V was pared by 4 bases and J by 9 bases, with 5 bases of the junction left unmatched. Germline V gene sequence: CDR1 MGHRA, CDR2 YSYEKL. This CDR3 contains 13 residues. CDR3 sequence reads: CASSPGTGGPQYF. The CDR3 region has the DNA TGCGCCAGCAGCCCCGGGACAGGGGGTCCGCAGTACTTC.

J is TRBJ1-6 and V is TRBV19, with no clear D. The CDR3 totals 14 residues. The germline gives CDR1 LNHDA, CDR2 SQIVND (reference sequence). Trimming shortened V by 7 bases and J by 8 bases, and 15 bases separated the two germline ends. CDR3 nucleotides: TGTGCCAGTAATCGCGGGGAAATATATTCACCCCTCCACTTT. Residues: CASNRGEIYSPLHF.

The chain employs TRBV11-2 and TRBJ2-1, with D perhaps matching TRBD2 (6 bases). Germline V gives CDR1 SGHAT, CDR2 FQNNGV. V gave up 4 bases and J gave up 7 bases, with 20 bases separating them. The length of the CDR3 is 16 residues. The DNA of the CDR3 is TGTGCCAGCAGCTCGAAACAGGCGCGGGGTAGGAATGAGCAGTTCTTC. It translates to CASSSKQARGRNEQFF.

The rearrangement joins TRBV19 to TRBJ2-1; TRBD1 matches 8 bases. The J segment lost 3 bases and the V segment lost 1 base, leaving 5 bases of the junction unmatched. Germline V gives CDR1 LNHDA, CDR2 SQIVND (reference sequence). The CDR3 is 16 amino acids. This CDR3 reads CASSIVGGQGYNEQFF. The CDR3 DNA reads TGTGCCAGTAGTATAGTTGGTGGACAGGGCTACAATGAGCAGTTCTTC. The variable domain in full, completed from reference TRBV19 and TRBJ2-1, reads DGGITQSPKYLFRKEGQNVTLSCEQNLNHDAMYWYRQDPGQGLRLIYYSQIVNDFQKGDIAEGYSVSREKKESFPLTVTSAQKNPTAFYLCASSIVGGQGYNEQFFGPGTRLTVL.

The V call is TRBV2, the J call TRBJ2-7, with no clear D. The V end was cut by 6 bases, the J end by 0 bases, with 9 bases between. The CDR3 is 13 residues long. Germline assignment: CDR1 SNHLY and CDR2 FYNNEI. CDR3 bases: TGTGCCAGCAGGACCGGGTCCTCCTACGAGCAGTACTTC. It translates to CASRTGSSYEQYF.

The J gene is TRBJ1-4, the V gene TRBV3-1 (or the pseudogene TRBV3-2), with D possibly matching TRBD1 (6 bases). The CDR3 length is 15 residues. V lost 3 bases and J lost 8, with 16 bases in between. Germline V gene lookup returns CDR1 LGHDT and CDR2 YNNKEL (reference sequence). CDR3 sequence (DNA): TGTGCCAGCAGCCAGCCCAGGGGAGGGTTCGAAAAACTGTTTTTT. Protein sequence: CASSQPRGGFEKLFF.

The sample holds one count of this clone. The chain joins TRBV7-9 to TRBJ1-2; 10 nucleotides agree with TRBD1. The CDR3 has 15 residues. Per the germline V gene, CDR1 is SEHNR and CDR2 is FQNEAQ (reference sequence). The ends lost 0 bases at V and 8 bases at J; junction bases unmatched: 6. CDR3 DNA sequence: TGTGCCAGCAGCTTAGCAGAGGGACAGGGGTACGGCTACACCTTC. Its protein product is CASSLAEGQGYGYTF.

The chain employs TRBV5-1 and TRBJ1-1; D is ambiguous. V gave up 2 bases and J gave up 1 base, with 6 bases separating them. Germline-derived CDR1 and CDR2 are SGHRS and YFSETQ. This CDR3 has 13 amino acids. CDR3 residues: CASSFAGNTEAFF. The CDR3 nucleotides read TGCGCCAGCAGCTTCGCGGGGAACACTGAAGCTTTCTTT.

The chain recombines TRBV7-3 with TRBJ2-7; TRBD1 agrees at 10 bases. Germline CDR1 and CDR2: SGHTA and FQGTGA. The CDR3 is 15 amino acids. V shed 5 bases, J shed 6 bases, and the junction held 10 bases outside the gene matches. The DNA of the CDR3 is TGTGCCAGCAGCCCACAGGGGACAGGGGTGTCCGAGCAGTACTTC. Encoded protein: CASSPQGTGVSEQYF.

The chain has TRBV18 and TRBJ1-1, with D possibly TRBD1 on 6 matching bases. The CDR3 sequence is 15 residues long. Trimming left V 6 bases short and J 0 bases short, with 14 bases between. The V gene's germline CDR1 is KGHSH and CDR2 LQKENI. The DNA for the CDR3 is TGTGCCAGCTCCCGAGGGACAAGTTTGAACACTGAAGCTTTCTTT. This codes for CASSRGTSLNTEAFF.